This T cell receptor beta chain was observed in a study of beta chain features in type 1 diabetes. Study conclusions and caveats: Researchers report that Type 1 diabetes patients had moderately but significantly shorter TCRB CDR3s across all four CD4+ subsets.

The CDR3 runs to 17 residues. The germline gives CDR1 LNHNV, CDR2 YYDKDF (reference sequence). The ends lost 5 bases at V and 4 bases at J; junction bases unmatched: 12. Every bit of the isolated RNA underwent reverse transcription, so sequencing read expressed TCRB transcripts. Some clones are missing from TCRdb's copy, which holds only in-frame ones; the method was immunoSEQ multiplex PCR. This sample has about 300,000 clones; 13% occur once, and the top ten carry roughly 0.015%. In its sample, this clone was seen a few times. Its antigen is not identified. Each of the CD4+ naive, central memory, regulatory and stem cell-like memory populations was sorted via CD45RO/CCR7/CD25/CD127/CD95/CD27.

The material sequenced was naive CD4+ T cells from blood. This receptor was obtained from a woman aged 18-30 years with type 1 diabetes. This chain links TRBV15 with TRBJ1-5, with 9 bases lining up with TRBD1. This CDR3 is CATSSLGLQGANQPQHF. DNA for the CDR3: TGTGCCACCAGCTCCCTGGGGTTACAGGGGGCAAATCAGCCCCAGCATTTT.